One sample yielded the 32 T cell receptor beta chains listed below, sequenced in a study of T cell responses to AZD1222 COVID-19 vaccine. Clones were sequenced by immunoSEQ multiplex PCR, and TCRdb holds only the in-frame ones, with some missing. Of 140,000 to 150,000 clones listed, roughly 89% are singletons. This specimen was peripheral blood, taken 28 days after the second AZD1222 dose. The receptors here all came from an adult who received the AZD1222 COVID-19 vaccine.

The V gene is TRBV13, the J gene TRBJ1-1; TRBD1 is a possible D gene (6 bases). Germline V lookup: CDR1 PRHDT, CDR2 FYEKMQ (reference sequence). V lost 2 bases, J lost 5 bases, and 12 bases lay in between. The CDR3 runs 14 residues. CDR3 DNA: TGTGCCAGCAGCTTACAGGGTAGGGGGACTGAAGCTTTCTTT. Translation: CASSLQGRGTEAFF.

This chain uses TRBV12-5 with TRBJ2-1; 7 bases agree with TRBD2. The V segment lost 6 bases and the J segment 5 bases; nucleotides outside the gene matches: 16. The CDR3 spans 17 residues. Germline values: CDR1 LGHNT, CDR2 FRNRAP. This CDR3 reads CASGPTMSSGKNNEQFF. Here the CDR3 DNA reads TGTGCTAGTGGCCCTACAATGTCTAGCGGCAAAAACAATGAGCAGTTCTTC. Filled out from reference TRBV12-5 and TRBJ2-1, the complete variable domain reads DARVTQTPRHKVTEMGQEVTMRCQPILGHNTVFWYRQTMMQGLELLAYFRNRAPLDDSGMPKDRFSAEMPDATLATLKIQPSEPRDSAVYFCASGPTMSSGKNNEQFFGPGTRLTVL.

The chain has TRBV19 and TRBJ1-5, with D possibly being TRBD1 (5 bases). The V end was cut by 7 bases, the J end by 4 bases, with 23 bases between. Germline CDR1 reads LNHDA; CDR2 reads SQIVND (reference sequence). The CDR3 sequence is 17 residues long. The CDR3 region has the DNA TGTGCCAGTACCGTCGGCAAGGGGCAGGCAGAGAATCAGCCCCAGCATTTT. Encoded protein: CASTVGKGQAENQPQHF.

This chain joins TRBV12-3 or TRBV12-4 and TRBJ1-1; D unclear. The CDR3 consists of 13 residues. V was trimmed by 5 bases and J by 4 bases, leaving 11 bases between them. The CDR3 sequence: CASSPGVVTEAFF. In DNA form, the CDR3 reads TGTGCCAGCAGTCCTGGTGTGGTCACTGAAGCTTTCTTT.

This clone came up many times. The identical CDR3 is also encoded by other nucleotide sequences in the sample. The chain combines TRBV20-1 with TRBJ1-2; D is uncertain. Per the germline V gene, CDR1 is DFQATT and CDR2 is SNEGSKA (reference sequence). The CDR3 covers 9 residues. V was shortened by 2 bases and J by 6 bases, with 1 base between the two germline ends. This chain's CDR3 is CSARNGYTF. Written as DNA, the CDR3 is TGCAGTGCTAGAAATGGCTACACCTTC.

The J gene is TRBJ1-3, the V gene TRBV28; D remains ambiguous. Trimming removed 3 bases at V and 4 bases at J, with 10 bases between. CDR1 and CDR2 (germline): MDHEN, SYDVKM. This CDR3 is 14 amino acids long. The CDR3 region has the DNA TGTGCCAGCAGTTTTGCATCGGTCGGAAACACCATATATTTT. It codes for CASSFASVGNTIYF.

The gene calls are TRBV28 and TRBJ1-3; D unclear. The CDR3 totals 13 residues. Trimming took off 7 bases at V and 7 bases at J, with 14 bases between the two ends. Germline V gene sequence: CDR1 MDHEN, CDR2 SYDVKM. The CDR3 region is CASTLGRENTIYF. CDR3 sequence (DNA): TGTGCCAGCACCCTGGGAAGGGAGAACACCATATATTTT.

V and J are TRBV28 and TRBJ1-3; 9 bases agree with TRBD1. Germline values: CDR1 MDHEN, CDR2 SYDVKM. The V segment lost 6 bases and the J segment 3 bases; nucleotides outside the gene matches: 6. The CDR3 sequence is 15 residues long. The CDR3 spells CASRGQGTGGNTIYF. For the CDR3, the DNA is TGTGCCAGCAGGGGACAGGGAACAGGTGGAAACACCATATATTTT. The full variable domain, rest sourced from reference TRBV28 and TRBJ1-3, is DVKVTQSSRYLVKRTGEKVFLECVQDMDHENMFWYRQDPGLGLRLIYFSYDVKMKEKGDIPEGYSVSREKKERFSLILESASTNQTSMYLCASRGQGTGGNTIYFGEGSWLTVV.

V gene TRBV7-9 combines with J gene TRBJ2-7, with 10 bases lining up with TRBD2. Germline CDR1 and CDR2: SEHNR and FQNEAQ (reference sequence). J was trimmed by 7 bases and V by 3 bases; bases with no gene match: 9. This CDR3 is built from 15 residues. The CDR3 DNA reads TGTGCCAGCAGCTTCGACAGCGGGAGGGCCCTTGAGCAGTACTTC. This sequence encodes CASSFDSGRALEQYF. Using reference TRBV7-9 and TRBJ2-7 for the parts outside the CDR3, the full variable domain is DTGVSQNPRHKITKRGQNVTFRCDPISEHNRLYWYRQTLGQGPEFLTYFQNEAQLEKSRLLSDRFSAERPKGSFSTLEIQRTEQGDSAMYLCASSFDSGRALEQYFGPGTRLTVT.

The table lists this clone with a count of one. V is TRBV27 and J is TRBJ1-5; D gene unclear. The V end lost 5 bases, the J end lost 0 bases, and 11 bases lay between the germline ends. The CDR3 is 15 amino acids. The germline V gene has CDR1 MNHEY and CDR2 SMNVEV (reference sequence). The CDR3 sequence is CASSITPYSNQPQHF. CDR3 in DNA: TGTGCCAGCAGTATTACACCCTATAGCAATCAGCCCCAGCATTTT.

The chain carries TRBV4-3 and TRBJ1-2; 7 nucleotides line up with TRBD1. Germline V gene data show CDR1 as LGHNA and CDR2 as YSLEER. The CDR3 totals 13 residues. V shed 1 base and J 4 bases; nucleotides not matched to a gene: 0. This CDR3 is CASSQGQGYGYTF. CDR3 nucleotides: TGCGCCAGCAGCCAAGGACAGGGCTATGGCTACACCTTC.

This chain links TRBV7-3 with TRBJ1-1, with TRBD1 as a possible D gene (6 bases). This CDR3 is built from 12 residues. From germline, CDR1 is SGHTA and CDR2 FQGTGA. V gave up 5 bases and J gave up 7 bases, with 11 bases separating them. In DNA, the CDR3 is TGTGCCAGCAGCCCAATAGGGGGTGAAGCTTTCTTT. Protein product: CASSPIGGEAFF.

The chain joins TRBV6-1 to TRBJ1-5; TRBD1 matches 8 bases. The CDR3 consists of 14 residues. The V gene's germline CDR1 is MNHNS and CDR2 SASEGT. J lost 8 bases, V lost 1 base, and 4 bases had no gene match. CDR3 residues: CASSEGTGSKPQHF. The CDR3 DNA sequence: TGTGCCAGCAGTGAAGGGACAGGGAGCAAGCCCCAGCATTTT.

This chain's CDR3 is CASSLWGAGVNQPQHF. The CDR3 coding sequence is TGTGCCAGCAGTTTATGGGGGGCAGGGGTCAATCAGCCCCAGCATTTT. This sequence joins TRBV27 and TRBJ1-5; a possible D gene is TRBD1 (6 bases). Between the trimmed V and J ends, which lost 1 base and 3 bases, there was a span of 13 bases. Germline lookup yields CDR1 MNHEY and CDR2 SMNVEV (reference sequence). The CDR3 length is 16 residues.

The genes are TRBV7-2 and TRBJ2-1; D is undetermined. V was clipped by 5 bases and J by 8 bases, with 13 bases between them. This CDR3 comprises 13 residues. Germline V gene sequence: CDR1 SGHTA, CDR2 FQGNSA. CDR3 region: CASSPRIGDEQFF. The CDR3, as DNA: TGTGCCAGCAGCCCCCGAATAGGCGATGAGCAGTTCTTC.

The CDR3 spells CASSIGLSEQYF. CDR3 DNA sequence: TGTGCCAGTAGTATTGGATTGAGCGAGCAGTACTTC. The rearrangement joins TRBV19 to TRBJ2-7; D is undetermined. The V end lost 3 bases, the J end lost 6 bases, and 9 bases lay between the germline ends. Germline V gene sequence: CDR1 LNHDA, CDR2 SQIVND (reference sequence). This CDR3 has 12 amino acids.

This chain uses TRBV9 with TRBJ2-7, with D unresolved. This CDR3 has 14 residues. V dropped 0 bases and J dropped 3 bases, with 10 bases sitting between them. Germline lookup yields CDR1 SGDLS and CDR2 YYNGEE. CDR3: CASSVGASIYEQYF. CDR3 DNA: TGTGCCAGCAGCGTAGGGGCAAGTATCTACGAGCAGTACTTC.

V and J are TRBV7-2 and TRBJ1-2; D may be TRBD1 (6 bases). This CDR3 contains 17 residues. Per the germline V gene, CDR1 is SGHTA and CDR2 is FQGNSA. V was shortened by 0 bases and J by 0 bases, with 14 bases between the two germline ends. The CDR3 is CASSLAAGGGANYGYTF. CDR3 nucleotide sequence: TGTGCCAGCAGCTTAGCAGCGGGGGGGGGCGCTAACTATGGCTACACCTTC.

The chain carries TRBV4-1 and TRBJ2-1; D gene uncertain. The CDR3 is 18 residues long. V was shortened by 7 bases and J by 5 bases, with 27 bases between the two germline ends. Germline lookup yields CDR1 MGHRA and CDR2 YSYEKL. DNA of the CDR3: TGCGCCAGCAAGCATTCGGTTGGCCTTACGGATGGGGACAATGAGCAGTTCTTC. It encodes CASKHSVGLTDGDNEQFF.

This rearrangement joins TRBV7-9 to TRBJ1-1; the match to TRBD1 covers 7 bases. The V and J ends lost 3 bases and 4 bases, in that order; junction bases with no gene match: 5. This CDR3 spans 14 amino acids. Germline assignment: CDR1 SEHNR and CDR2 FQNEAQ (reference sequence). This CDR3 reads CASSFQGVRTEAFF. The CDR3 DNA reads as TGTGCCAGCAGCTTCCAGGGGGTGCGCACTGAAGCTTTCTTT.

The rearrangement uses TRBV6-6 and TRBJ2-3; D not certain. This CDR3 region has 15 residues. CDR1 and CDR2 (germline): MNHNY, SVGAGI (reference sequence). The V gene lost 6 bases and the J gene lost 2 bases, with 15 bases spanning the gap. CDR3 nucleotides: TGTGCCAGCAGGTTGAGAGCGAGACTCACAGATACGCAGTATTTT. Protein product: CASRLRARLTDTQYF.

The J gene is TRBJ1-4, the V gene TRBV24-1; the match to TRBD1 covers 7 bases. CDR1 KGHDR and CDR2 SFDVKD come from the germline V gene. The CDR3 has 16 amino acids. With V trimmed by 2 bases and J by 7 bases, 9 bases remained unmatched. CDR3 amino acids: CATSDSGQGGGEKLFF. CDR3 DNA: TGTGCCACCAGTGATTCCGGGCAGGGGGGAGGTGAAAAACTGTTTTTT.

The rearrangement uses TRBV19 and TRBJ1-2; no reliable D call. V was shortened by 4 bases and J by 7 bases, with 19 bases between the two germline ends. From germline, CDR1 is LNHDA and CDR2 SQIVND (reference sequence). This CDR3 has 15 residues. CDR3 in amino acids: CASSRSPRGRTGYTF. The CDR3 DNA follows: TGTGCCAGTAGTAGGTCCCCGCGGGGTCGGACTGGCTACACCTTC.

CDR3: CASSLGSGSNYGYTF. The DNA for the CDR3 is TGTGCCAGCAGCTTGGGATCCGGGAGCAACTATGGCTACACCTTC. The rearrangement uses TRBV7-3 and TRBJ1-2; D not resolved. V shed 3 bases and J shed 2 bases, with 13 bases lying between them. CDR3 length equals 15 residues. The germline V gene has CDR1 SGHTA and CDR2 FQGTGA.

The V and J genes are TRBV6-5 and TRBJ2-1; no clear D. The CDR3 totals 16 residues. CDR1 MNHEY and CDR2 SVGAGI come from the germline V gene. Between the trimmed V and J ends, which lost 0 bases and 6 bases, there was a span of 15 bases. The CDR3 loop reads CASSYSSKPGSNEQFF. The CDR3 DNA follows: TGTGCCAGCAGTTACTCTTCGAAGCCGGGCTCCAATGAGCAGTTCTTC.

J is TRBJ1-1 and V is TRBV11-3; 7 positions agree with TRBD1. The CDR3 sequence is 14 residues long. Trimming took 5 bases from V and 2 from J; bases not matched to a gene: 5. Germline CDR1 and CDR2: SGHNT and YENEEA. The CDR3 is CASSNRDRNTEAFF. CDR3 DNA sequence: TGTGCCAGCAGCAACCGGGACAGAAACACTGAAGCTTTCTTT.

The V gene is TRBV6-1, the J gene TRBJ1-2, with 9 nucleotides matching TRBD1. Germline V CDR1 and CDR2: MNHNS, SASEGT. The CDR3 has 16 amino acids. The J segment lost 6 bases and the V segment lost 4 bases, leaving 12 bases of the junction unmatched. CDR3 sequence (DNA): TGTGCCAGCAGTGCCCCAGGGACAGGGCAGTTAAATGGCTACACCTTC. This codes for CASSAPGTGQLNGYTF.

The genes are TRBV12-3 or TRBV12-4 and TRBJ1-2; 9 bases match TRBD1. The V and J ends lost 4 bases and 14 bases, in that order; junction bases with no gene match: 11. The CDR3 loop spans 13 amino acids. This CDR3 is CASSSAQGAPRTF. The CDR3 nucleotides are TGTGCCAGCAGTTCGGCACAGGGGGCTCCTCGAACCTTC.

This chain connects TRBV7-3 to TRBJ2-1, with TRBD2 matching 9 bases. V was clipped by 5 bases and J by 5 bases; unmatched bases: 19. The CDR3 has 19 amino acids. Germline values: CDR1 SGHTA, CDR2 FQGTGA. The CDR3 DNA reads TGTGCCAGCAGCCTGCGGACTAGCGCGCTATCGCCATTACACAATGAGCAGTTCTTC. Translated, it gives CASSLRTSALSPLHNEQFF.

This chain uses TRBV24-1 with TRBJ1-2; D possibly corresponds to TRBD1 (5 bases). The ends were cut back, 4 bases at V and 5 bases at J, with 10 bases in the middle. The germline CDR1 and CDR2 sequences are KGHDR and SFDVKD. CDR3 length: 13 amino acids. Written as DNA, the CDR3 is TGTGCCACCAGTGACCGGGACGTTTATGGCTACACCTTC. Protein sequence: CATSDRDVYGYTF.

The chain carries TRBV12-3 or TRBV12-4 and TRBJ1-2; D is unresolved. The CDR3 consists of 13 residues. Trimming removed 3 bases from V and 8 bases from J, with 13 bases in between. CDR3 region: CASSFRGQTGYTF. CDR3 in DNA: TGTGCCAGCAGTTTTAGAGGGCAAACCGGCTACACCTTC.

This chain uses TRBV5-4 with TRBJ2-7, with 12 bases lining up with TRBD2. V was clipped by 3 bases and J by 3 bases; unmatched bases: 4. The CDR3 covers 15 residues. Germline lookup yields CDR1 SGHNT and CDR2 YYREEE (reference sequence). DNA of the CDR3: TGTGCCAGCAGCTCGGGACTAGCGGGTATCTACGAGCAGTACTTC. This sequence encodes CASSSGLAGIYEQYF.